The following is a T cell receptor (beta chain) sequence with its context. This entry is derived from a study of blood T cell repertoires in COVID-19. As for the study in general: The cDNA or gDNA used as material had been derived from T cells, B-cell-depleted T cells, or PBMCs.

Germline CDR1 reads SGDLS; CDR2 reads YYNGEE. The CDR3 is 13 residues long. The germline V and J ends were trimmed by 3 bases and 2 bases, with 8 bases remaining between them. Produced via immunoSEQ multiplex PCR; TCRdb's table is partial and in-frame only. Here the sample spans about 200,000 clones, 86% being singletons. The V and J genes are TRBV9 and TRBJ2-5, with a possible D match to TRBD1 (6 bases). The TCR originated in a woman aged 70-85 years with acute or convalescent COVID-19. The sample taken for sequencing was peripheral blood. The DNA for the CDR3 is TGTGCCAGCAGCGCGGGACATCAAGAGACCCAGTACTTC. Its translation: CASSAGHQETQYF.